The 20 T cell receptor beta chains below were found in one sample sequenced in a study of control samples from healthy donors and cancer patients. The table came from immunoSEQ multiplex PCR; TCRdb's copy has only in-frame clones and leaves some out. Of about 49,000 clones in the sample, 65% to 90% are singletons; the top ten hold over 2.5%. Sequenced: PBMCs. Receptor source: a woman aged 45 to 65 with lung cancer.

V usage is TRBV7-2 and J usage is TRBJ2-3; 9 bases map to TRBD1. V shed 1 base, J shed 5 bases, and the junction held 10 bases outside the gene matches. CDR3 length: 17 residues. Germline V gives CDR1 SGHTA, CDR2 FQGNSA. Here the CDR3 DNA reads TGTGCCAGCAGCTTAGTGCGACCGGGACAGGGCATAGATACGCAGTATTTT. This codes for CASSLVRPGQGIDTQYF. The full variable domain, completed using reference TRBV7-2 and TRBJ2-3, is GAGVSQSPSNKVTEKGKDVELRCDPISGHTALYWYRQSLGQGLEFLIYFQGNSAPDKSGLPSDRFSAERTGGSVSTLTIQRTQQEDSAVYLCASSLVRPGQGIDTQYFGPGTRLTVL.

This clone was seen a single time. The rearrangement uses TRBV27 and TRBJ1-2; D is unclear. The CDR3 length is 13 residues. Germline V CDR1 and CDR2: MNHEY, SMNVEV (reference sequence). Trimming left V 5 bases short and J 2 bases short, with 9 bases between. DNA of the CDR3: TGTGCCAGCAGTCTTTCCCCAAACTATGGCTACACCTTC. Protein product: CASSLSPNYGYTF.

This chain connects TRBV12-5 to TRBJ1-1; TRBD1 might be the D (5 bases). The ends were cut back, 5 bases at V and 7 bases at J, with 11 bases in the middle. Per the germline V gene, CDR1 is LGHNT and CDR2 is FRNRAP. There are 12 residues in the CDR3. CDR3 in amino acids: CASGPTDLEAFF. In nucleotides, the CDR3 is TGTGCTAGTGGTCCGACAGACCTTGAAGCTTTCTTT.

This clone was found a few times. The rearrangement joins TRBV3-1 (or the pseudogene TRBV3-2) to TRBJ2-1, with 8 bases matching TRBD1. CDR1 is LGHDT and CDR2 is YNNKEL in the germline V gene (reference sequence). V shed 1 base, J shed 14 bases, and the junction held 13 bases outside the gene matches. The CDR3 totals 15 residues. CDR3 residues: CASSQGWGRGPLKFF. The CDR3 DNA reads TGTGCCAGCAGCCAAGGTTGGGGCAGGGGGCCCTTAAAGTTCTTC.

The chain combines TRBV4-1 with TRBJ1-5, with 9 bases fitting TRBD1. The junction had 4 bases not matched to a gene; V was cut back by 4 bases and J by 0 bases. The V gene's germline CDR1 is MGHRA and CDR2 YSYEKL. The length of the CDR3 is 16 residues. DNA of the CDR3: TGCGCCAGCAGCCGCTTACAGGGGGCTAGCAATCAGCCCCAGCATTTT. Amino acid sequence: CASSRLQGASNQPQHF.

The chain joins TRBV27 to TRBJ2-7, with D unresolved. V gave up 2 bases and J gave up 3 bases, with 8 bases separating them. CDR3 length: 13 amino acids. The germline CDR1 and CDR2 sequences are MNHEY and SMNVEV (reference sequence). The CDR3 loop reads CASSLVPYYEQYF. In DNA form, the CDR3 reads TGTGCCAGCAGTTTAGTACCGTACTACGAGCAGTACTTC.

The chain couples TRBV28 to TRBJ1-2, with 10 positions matching TRBD1. Germline CDR1 and CDR2: MDHEN and SYDVKM. The CDR3 sequence is 14 residues long. V shed 5 bases, J shed 5 bases, and the junction held 5 bases outside the gene matches. Here the CDR3 reads CASSRQGATYGYTF. DNA of the CDR3: TGTGCCAGCAGTCGACAGGGGGCGACGTATGGCTACACCTTC.

The chain is built from TRBV6-5 and TRBJ2-7; TRBD1 matches 7 bases. Germline V gene sequence: CDR1 MNHEY, CDR2 SVGAGI. CDR3 size: 13 residues. V lost 7 bases to trimming and J lost 1 base; unmatched junction nucleotides: 4. CDR3 nucleotides: TGTGCCAGCAAGCGACAGGGTTCCTACGAGCAGTACTTC. It translates to CASKRQGSYEQYF.

This rearrangement joins TRBV15 to TRBJ2-1, with TRBD1 matching 7 bases. CDR1 LNHNV and CDR2 YYDKDF come from the germline V gene (reference sequence). The CDR3 is 16 amino acids. Losses at the gene ends were 3 bases for V and 5 bases for J; bases not matched to a gene: 10. DNA of the CDR3: TGTGCCACCAGCAGGGGGACAGCCGGGGTTGACAATGAGCAGTTCTTC. Encoded protein: CATSRGTAGVDNEQFF.

This chain joins TRBV5-1 and TRBJ2-1; tentatively, D is TRBD1 (6 bases). Germline lookup yields CDR1 SGHRS and CDR2 YFSETQ. The length of the CDR3 is 13 residues. Trimming pared 4 bases from V and 4 bases from J, leaving 9 bases between. The CDR3 DNA follows: TGCGCCAGCAGCGTACAGGGTTACAATGAGCAGTTCTTC. It is translated as CASSVQGYNEQFF.

The rearrangement uses TRBV5-5 and TRBJ1-4; 7 nucleotides line up with TRBD1. From germline, CDR1 is SGHKS and CDR2 YYEKEE (reference sequence). The CDR3 contains 15 residues. The J segment lost 6 bases and the V segment lost 4 bases, leaving 9 bases of the junction unmatched. CDR3 in amino acids: CASSKSWDSDEKLFF. The CDR3 nucleotides read TGTGCCAGCAGCAAAAGCTGGGACAGCGATGAAAAACTGTTTTTT.

This clone is medium-sized (0.01 to 0.1%) by share. The rearrangement uses TRBV12-3 or TRBV12-4 and TRBJ1-2, with a possible D match to TRBD1 (6 bases). The CDR3 extends over 12 amino acids. Trimming took 7 bases from V and 8 from J, leaving 14 bases between them. In nucleotides, the CDR3 is TGTGCCAGCACTTTCAGGGGTAGCGGCTACACCTTC. Its translation is CASTFRGSGYTF.

This clone showed up just a few times. The chain employs TRBV2 and TRBJ1-2; unclear D gene. CDR3 length: 15 residues. Germline CDR1 reads SNHLY; CDR2 reads FYNNEI. Between the trimmed V and J ends, which lost 2 bases and 4 bases, there was a span of 14 bases. The CDR3, as DNA: TGTGCCAGCAGTGAAAATGTGTTTACGGGCTATGGCTACACCTTC. Its protein is CASSENVFTGYGYTF.

The chain links TRBV28 to TRBJ2-4; 7 positions match TRBD1. The germline V gene has CDR1 MDHEN and CDR2 SYDVKM. The CDR3 runs to 15 residues. V shed 9 bases and J 1 base; nucleotides not matched to a gene: 9. The CDR3 region is CASTGAEGAKNIQYF. The CDR3 DNA sequence: TGTGCCAGTACAGGGGCGGAAGGGGCCAAAAACATTCAGTACTTC.

V and J are TRBV4-1 and TRBJ1-1; D is unclear. V lost 0 bases and J lost 8, with 10 bases in between. The germline CDR1 and CDR2 sequences are MGHRA and YSYEKL. The CDR3 contains 13 residues. CDR3 DNA: TGCGCCAGCAGCCAAGACGGAGGGTACGAAGCTTTCTTT. Translation gives CASSQDGGYEAFF.

This clone turned up a few times. J is TRBJ2-2 and V is TRBV2; 10 bases are a match to TRBD2. This CDR3 has 16 residues. The germline V gene has CDR1 SNHLY and CDR2 FYNNEI. Trimming took 6 bases from V and 7 from J; bases not matched to a gene: 11. This chain's CDR3 is CASSRISGGANGELFF. CDR3 coding DNA: TGTGCCAGCAGCCGCATCAGCGGGGGGGCGAACGGGGAGCTGTTTTTT. Complete variable domain (other parts from reference TRBV2 and TRBJ2-2): EPEVTQTPSHQVTQMGQEVILRCVPISNHLYFYWYRQILGQKVEFLVSFYNNEISEKSEIFDDQFSVERPDGSNFTLKIRSTKLEDSAMYFCASSRISGGANGELFFGEGSRLTVL.

The chain couples TRBV2 to TRBJ1-1; D is perhaps TRBD1 (5 bases). V lost 7 bases, J lost 4 bases, and 19 bases lay in between. The CDR3 totals 15 residues. Germline lookup yields CDR1 SNHLY and CDR2 FYNNEI. Here the CDR3 reads CASTFNQGGGTEAFF. The DNA for the CDR3 is TGTGCCAGCACCTTCAACCAGGGAGGAGGCACTGAAGCTTTCTTT.

This chain joins TRBV29-1 and TRBJ1-5, with D possibly being TRBD1 (5 bases). V was pared by 4 bases and J by 3 bases, with 7 bases between. Germline CDR1 is SQVTM and CDR2 is ANQGSEA. The CDR3 contains 12 residues. The CDR3 spells CSVGDSNQPQHF. DNA of the CDR3: TGCAGCGTTGGGGACTCCAATCAGCCCCAGCATTTT.

This clone was found a few times. The sample carries other DNA sequences with the same CDR3. The chain is built from TRBV11-3 and TRBJ1-3; TRBD1 matches 9 bases. CDR1 and CDR2 from the germline V gene are SGHNT and YENEEA. Trimming at V came to 5 bases and at J to 2 bases, leaving 4 bases not matched to a gene. The CDR3 extends over 15 amino acids. CDR3 DNA sequence: TGTGCCAGCAGCCCCGGACAGGGGCCTGGAAACACCATATATTTT. Translating gives CASSPGQGPGNTIYF.

The V and J genes are TRBV19 and TRBJ1-3; no clear D gene. Trimming took 2 bases from V and 0 from J, leaving 14 bases between them. Germline CDR1 LNHDA, CDR2 SQIVND (reference sequence). CDR3 length: 17 residues. CDR3 sequence: CASSIFWTASSGNTIYF. CDR3 nucleotide sequence: TGTGCCAGTAGTATATTTTGGACGGCGAGCTCTGGAAACACCATATATTTT.